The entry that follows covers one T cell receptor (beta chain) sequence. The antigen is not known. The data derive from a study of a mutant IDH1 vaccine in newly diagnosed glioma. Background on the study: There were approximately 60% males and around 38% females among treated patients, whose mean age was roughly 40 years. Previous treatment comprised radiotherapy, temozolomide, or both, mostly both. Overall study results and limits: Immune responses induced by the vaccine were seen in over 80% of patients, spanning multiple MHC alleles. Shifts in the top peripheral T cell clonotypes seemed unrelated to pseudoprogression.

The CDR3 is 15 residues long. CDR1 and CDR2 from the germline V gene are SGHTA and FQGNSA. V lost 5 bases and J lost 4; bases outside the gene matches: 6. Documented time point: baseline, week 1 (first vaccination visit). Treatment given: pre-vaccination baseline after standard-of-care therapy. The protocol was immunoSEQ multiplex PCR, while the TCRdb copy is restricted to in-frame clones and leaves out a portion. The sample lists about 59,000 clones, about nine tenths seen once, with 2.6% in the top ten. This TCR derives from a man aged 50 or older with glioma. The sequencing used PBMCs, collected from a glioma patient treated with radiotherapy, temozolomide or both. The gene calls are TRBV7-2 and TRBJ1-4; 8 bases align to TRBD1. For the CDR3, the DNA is TGTGCCAGCAGCCTTGAGGGACAGGTTAATGAAAAACTGTTTTTT. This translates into CASSLEGQVNEKLFF.